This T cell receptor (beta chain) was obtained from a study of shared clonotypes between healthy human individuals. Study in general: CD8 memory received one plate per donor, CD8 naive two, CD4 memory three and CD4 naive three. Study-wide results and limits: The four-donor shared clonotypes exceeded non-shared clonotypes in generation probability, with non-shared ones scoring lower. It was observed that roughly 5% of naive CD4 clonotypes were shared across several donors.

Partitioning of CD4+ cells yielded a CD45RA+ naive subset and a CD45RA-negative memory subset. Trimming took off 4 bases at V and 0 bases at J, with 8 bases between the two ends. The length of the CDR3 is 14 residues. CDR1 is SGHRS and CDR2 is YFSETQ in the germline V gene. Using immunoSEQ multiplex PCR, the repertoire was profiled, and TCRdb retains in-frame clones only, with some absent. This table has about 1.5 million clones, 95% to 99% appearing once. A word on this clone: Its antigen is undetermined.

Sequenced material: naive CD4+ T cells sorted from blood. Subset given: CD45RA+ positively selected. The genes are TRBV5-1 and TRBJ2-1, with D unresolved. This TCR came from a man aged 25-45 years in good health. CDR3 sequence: CASSVGSSYNEQFF. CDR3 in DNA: TGCGCCAGCAGCGTCGGTAGCTCCTACAATGAGCAGTTCTTC.